This T cell receptor (beta chain) is drawn from a study of T cells after posttransplantation cyclophosphamide listed by TCRdb under 2016. For the study in its entirety: The study tracked T cell repertoire reconstitution by TRB sequencing after myeloablative bone marrow transplantation using posttransplantation cyclophosphamide as GVHD prophylaxis. Antigen receptor sequencing covered samples from roughly 35 PTCy-treated patients and 16 of their related bone marrow donors. In 3 patients, TRB sequencing was also performed on up to about 3 more blood samples taken 2 to 5.2 years after transplant, and in several patients, pretransplant blood was also TRB-sequenced. Blood from all 30 or so PTCy patients who had 1-year posttransplant specimens underwent TRB sequencing. Public TRB sequences were searched against a database of over 3,500 sequences associated with responses to pathogens, tumor antigens, self-antigens and alloantigens. Because TRA and TRB clonality were tightly correlated in nine or ten samples, subsequent TCR analyses were focused on TRB only.

CDR1 and CDR2 are drawn from the germline V gene: SQVTM, ANQGSEA. Trimming removed 7 bases from V and 4 bases from J, leaving 12 bases between the germline ends. Reading from cysteine to phenylalanine, the CDR3 counts 12 amino acids. Just the 36-base CDR3 DNA is kept, in frame starting at base 1. This clone was found many times. Its cognate antigen has yet to be identified. No qualities accompany the bases; no much larger clone lies one base away. TRB sequencing was run on genomic DNA with either the immunoSEQ assay at survey resolution or the hsTCRB kit. Regarding the original processing steps: The immunoSEQ software handled the initial read processing, while the LymphoSeq R package was used for the repertoire analyses. Clonality was computed as 1 minus normalized Shannon entropy, and a Gini coefficient was also calculated for each TRB dataset. To infer phenotypes in unsorted samples, TRB sequences from sorted subsets of the recipient or donor were mapped onto unsorted samples from the same recipient. TCRdb limited this immuneACCESS table to in-frame rearrangements with V and J called. A share of clones is missing; checked studies link under half to unresolved V genes, and the rest is unexplained. That table gives V, J and clone size, and the DNA gave D and trimming. The sample counts about 40,000 clones, each observed more than once. The ten largest clones take up roughly 4.3% of the sample.

Peripheral blood samples were provided by related bone marrow donors on the day of marrow donation. Peripheral blood and bone marrow mononuclear cells were isolated by Ficoll-Hypaque density centrifugation and were cryopreserved. General findings and caveats noted by the study authors: Across roughly 48 patients, TRB clonality was highly associated with recipient CMV seropositivity and CMV reactivation, and diversity in PTCy patients was similar to diversity in CNI/methotrexate controls. At 1-2 months, donor-recipient similarity was low but rose over the first year, and the later blood repertoires were often dominated by donor CD8+ memory clones. The TRB repertoires of T cells infiltrating skin or GI tract showed only limited overlap with the TRB repertoires of T cells in blood.

The receptor comes from a woman aged 50 to 60 in good health and a related stem cell transplant donor. The rearrangement joined TRBV29-1 to TRBJ2-3; the D gene is perhaps TRBD2, from 6 matching bases. The source material was PBMCs. The DNA sequence is given as TGCAGCGCAACCCCGGGGGCAGATACGCAGTATTTT. This translates into CSATPGADTQYF.